What follows describes a single TCR beta chain. Germline V gene sequence: CDR1 MGHRA, CDR2 YSYEKL. This CDR3 is built from 13 residues. V shed 4 bases and J shed 2 bases, with 9 bases lying between them. The data were obtained in a study of blood T cell repertoires in COVID-19. Study at large: Collection of acute and convalescent COVID-19 samples took place in the United States, Italy and Spain.

Authors' processing steps: By means of reference gene primer amplification, nucleated cell counts were estimated. Clones were read by immunoSEQ multiplex PCR, and TCRdb kept only the in-frame ones, dropping some. For V, J and clone size, that table is used; D and trimming come from the DNA. There are some 37,000 clones in the sample; 90% occur only once, and around 5% lies in the top ten. The sequenced sample was peripheral blood. The receptor was derived from a human donor in a cohort sampled during active COVID-19. V and J are TRBV4-1 and TRBJ2-7; a possible D gene is TRBD2 (5 bases). The CDR3 DNA is TGCGCCAGCAGCCGCGGGCAAGCCTACGAGCAGTACTTC. Translating gives CASSRGQAYEQYF.